This T cell receptor beta chain was identified during a study of blood T cell repertoires in COVID-19. Study summary: Researchers got acute and convalescent COVID-19 samples from the United States, Italy and Spain. PBMCs, B-cell-depleted T cells, or T cells provided the cDNA or gDNA that made up the material.

TCRdb's copy holds only in-frame clones and misses some; the assay was immunoSEQ multiplex PCR. This table holds approximately 150,000 clones, 88% found once. Input material: peripheral blood. This sequence was found in a man aged 70 or older with active COVID-19.

The CDR3 spells CASSPRWQEEYSGYTF. Written as DNA, the CDR3 is TGTGCCAGCAGCCCCCGATGGCAGGAGGAGTATTCTGGCTACACCTTC. V is TRBV5-5 and J is TRBJ1-2, with D uncertain. Trimming left V 4 bases short and J 7 bases short, with 23 bases between. This CDR3 has 16 amino acids. Germline CDR1 and CDR2: SGHKS and YYEKEE (reference sequence).